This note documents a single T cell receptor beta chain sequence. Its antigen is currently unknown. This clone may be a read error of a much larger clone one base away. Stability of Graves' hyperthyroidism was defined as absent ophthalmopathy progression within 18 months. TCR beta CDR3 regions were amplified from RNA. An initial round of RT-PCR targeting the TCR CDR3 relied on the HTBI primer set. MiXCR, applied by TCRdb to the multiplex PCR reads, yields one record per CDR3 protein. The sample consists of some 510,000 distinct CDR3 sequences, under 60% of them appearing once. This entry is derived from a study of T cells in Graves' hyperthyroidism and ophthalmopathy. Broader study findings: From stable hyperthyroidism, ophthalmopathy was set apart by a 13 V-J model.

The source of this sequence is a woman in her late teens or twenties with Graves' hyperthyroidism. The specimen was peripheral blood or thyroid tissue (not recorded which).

This CDR3 reads CASRSDGAETQYF. The CDR3 DNA follows: TGTGCCAGCAGATCGGACGGGGCAGAGACCCAGTACTTC. The J gene is TRBJ2-5, the V gene TRBV2; D possibly uses TRBD1 or TRBD2 (5 bases each). V was pared by 6 bases and J by 4 bases, with 12 bases between. The CDR3 consists of 13 residues. Per germline, CDR1 SNHLY and CDR2 FYNNEI.